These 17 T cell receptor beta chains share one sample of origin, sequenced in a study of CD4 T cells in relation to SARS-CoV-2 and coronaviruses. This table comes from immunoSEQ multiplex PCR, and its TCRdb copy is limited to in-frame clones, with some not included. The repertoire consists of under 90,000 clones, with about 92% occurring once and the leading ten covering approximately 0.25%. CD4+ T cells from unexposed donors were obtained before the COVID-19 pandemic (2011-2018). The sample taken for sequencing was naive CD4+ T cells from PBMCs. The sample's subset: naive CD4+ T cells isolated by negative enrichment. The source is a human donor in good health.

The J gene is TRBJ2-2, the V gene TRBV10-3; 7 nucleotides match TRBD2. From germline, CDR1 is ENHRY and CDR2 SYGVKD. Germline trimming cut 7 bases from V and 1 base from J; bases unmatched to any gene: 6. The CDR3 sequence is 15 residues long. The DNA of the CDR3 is TGTGCCATCACTCCGGGACTACGGAACACCGGGGAGCTGTTTTTT. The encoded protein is CAITPGLRNTGELFF.

CDR3 sequence reads: CASSLVPGGGYEQYF. CDR3 in DNA: TGTGCCAGCAGCTTAGTACCAGGGGGTGGCTACGAGCAGTACTTC. The chain combines TRBV7-2 with TRBJ2-7; 7 bases match TRBD1. The CDR3 sequence is 15 residues long. In germline, CDR1 is SGHTA, CDR2 FQGNSA. Trimming removed 1 base from V and 3 bases from J; junction bases left unmatched: 6.

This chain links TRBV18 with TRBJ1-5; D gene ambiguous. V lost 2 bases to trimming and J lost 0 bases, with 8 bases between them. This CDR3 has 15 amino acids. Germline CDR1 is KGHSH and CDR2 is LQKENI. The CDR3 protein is CASSPTRSSNQPQHF. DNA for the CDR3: TGTGCCAGCTCACCAACCAGGAGTAGCAATCAGCCCCAGCATTTT.

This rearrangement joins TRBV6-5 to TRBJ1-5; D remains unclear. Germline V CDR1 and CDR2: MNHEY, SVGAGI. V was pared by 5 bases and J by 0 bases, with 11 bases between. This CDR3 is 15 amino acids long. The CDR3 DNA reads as TGTGCCAGCAGTCGTCGGCTAAATAGCAATCAGCCCCAGCATTTT. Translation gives CASSRRLNSNQPQHF.

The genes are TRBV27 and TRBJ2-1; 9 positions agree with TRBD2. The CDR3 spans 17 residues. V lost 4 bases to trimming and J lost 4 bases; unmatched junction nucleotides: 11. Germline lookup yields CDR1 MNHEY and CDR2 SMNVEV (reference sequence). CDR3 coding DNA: TGTGCCAGCAGTTCCCCGTCGACTAGCGGAGTATACAATGAGCAGTTCTTC. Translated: CASSSPSTSGVYNEQFF.

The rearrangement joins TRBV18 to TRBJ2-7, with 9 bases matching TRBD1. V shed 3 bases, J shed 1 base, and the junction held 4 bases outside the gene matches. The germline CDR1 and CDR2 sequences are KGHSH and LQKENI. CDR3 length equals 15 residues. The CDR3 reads CASSPYGTGSYEQYF. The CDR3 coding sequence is TGTGCCAGCTCACCTTACGGGACAGGGTCCTACGAGCAGTACTTC.

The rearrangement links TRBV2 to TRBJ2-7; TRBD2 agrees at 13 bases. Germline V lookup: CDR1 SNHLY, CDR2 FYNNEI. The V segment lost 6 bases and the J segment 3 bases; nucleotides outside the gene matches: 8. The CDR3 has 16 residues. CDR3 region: CASRGGLAGRSYEQYF. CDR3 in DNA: TGTGCCAGCAGGGGGGGACTAGCGGGGCGAAGCTACGAGCAGTACTTC. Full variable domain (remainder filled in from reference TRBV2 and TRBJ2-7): EPEVTQTPSHQVTQMGQEVILRCVPISNHLYFYWYRQILGQKVEFLVSFYNNEISEKSEIFDDQFSVERPDGSNFTLKIRSTKLEDSAMYFCASRGGLAGRSYEQYFGPGTRLTVT.

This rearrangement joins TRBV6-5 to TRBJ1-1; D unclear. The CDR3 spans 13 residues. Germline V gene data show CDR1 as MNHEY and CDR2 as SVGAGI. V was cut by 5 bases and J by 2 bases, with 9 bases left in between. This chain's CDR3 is CASSRTENTEAFF. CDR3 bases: TGTGCCAGCAGTAGGACCGAAAACACTGAAGCTTTCTTT.

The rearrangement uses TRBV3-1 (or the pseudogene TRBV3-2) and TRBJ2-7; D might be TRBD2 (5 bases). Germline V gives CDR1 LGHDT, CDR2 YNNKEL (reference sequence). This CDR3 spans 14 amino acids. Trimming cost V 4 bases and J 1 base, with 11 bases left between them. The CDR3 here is CASSPKSGSYEQYF. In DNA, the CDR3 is TGTGCCAGCAGCCCGAAAAGCGGATCCTACGAGCAGTACTTC.

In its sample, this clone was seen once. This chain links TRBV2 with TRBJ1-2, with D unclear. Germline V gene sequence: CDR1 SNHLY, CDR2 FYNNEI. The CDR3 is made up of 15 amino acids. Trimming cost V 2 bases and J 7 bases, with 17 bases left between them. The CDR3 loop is CASSEMSTHLGGYTF. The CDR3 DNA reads TGTGCCAGCAGTGAAATGTCCACCCATTTGGGTGGCTACACCTTC.

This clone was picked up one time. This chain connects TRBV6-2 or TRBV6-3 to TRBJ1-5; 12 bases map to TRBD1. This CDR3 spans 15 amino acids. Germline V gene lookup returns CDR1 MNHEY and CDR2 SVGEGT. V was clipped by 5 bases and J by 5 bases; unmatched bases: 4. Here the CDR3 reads CASSPGTGGHQPQHF. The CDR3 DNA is TGTGCCAGCAGTCCCGGGACAGGGGGCCATCAGCCCCAGCATTTT.

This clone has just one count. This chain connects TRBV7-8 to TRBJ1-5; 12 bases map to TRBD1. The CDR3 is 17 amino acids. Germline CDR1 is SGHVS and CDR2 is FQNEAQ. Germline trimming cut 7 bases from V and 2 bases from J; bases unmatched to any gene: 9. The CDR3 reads CASTLGQGAFGNQPQHF. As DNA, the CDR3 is TGTGCCAGCACCCTGGGACAGGGGGCTTTTGGCAATCAGCCCCAGCATTTT.

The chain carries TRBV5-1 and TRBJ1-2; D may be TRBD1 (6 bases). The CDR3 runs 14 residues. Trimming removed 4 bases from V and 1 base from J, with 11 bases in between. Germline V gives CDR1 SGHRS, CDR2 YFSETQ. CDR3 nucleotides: TGCGCCAGCAGCCAGCTGGACAGTAACTATGGCTACACCTTC. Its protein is CASSQLDSNYGYTF.

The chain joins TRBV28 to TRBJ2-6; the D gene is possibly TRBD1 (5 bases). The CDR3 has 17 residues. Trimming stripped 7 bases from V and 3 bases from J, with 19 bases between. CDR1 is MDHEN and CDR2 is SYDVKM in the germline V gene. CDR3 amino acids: CASMAGWNLGGANVLTF. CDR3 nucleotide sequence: TGTGCCAGCATGGCAGGGTGGAATTTGGGTGGGGCCAACGTCCTGACTTTC.

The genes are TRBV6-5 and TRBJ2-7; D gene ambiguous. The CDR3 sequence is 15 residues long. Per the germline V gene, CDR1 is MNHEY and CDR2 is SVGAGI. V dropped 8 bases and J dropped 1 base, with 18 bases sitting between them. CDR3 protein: CASGLKGSRSYEQYF. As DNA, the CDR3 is TGTGCCAGCGGGCTAAAAGGGTCCCGGTCCTACGAGCAGTACTTC.

In DNA form, the CDR3 reads TGTGCCAGCAGCCCGACTAGCGGTTCTGATACGCAGTATTTT. This codes for CASSPTSGSDTQYF. The chain links TRBV7-3 to TRBJ2-3; TRBD2 matches at 9 bases. The ends lost 5 bases at V and 6 bases at J; junction bases unmatched: 6. There are 14 residues in the CDR3. Germline V gene data show CDR1 as SGHTA and CDR2 as FQGTGA.

This CDR3 reads CASSLGPGLAASSYNEQFF. In DNA, the CDR3 is TGTGCCAGCAGCTTAGGTCCGGGACTAGCGGCTAGCTCCTACAATGAGCAGTTCTTC. The V and J genes are TRBV7-9 and TRBJ2-1; 11 bases agree with TRBD2. CDR1 and CDR2 (germline): SEHNR, FQNEAQ (reference sequence). The junction had 8 bases not matched to a gene; V was cut back by 1 base and J by 0 bases. The CDR3 contains 19 residues.